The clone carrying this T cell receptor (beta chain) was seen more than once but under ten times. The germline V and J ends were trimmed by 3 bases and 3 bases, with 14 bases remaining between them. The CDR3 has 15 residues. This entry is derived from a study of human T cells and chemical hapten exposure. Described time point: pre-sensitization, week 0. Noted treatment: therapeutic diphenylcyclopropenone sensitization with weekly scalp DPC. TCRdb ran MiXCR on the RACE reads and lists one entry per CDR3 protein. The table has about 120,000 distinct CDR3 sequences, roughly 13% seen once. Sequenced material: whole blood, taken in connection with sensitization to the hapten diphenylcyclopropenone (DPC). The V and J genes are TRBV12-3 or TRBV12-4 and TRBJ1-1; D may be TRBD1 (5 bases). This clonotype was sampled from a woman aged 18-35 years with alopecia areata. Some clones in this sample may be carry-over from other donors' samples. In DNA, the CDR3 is TGTGCCAGCAGTTTTATAGGGACTCGAGACACTGAAGCTTTCTTT. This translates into CASSFIGTRDTEAFF.